These 7 T cell receptor beta chains were all obtained from the same sample, sequenced in a study of blood T cell repertoires in COVID-19. Assay used: immunoSEQ multiplex PCR; TCRdb lists only in-frame clones, some missing. The table shows approximately 290,000 clones, with 84% occurring only once. The specimen was peripheral blood. These receptors all stem from a person aged 70 to 85 with COVID-19, enrolled during active disease.

The chain couples TRBV3-1 (or the pseudogene TRBV3-2) to TRBJ2-7; D call uncertain. The CDR3 length is 14 residues. The V end was cut by 2 bases, the J end by 6 bases, with 14 bases between. In germline, CDR1 is LGHDT, CDR2 YNNKEL (reference sequence). CDR3 coding DNA: TGTGCCAGCAGCCAACGCGTATTGTTTGCCGAGCAGTACTTC. Encoded protein: CASSQRVLFAEQYF.

The chain uses TRBV3-1 (or the pseudogene TRBV3-2) and TRBJ2-7, with 9 positions matching TRBD2. Germline CDR1 and CDR2: LGHDT and YNNKEL (reference sequence). The CDR3 consists of 17 residues. The ends lost 0 bases at V and 1 base at J; junction bases unmatched: 7. Here the CDR3 DNA reads TGTGCCAGCAGCCAAGAAGTGGGAGCGGGGGGATCCTACGAGCAGTACTTC. Protein sequence: CASSQEVGAGGSYEQYF.

The V gene is TRBV28, the J gene TRBJ1-1; no definite D call. Trimming removed 2 bases at V and 4 bases at J, with 14 bases between. The CDR3 spans 15 residues. Per the germline V gene, CDR1 is MDHEN and CDR2 is SYDVKM. This CDR3 reads CASSLPRVWSTEAFF. As DNA, the CDR3 is TGTGCCAGCAGTTTACCCCGGGTATGGAGCACTGAAGCTTTCTTT.

The V call is TRBV7-9, the J call TRBJ2-3, with 9 bases lining up with TRBD2. This CDR3 contains 15 residues. Losses at the gene ends were 3 bases for V and 0 bases for J; bases not matched to a gene: 1. Germline V gene sequence: CDR1 SEHNR, CDR2 FQNEAQ (reference sequence). CDR3 sequence: CASSFGLASTDTQYF. The CDR3 coding sequence is TGTGCCAGCAGCTTTGGACTAGCGAGCACAGATACGCAGTATTTT.

The chain uses TRBV19 and TRBJ1-6; the match to TRBD1 covers 7 bases. Germline V gene sequence: CDR1 LNHDA, CDR2 SQIVND (reference sequence). The CDR3 is made up of 16 amino acids. The J segment lost 7 bases and the V segment lost 4 bases, leaving 10 bases of the junction unmatched. The CDR3 DNA sequence: TGTGCCAGTAGTAACCTCCGGGACAGTTTGAATTCACCCCTCCACTTT. The encoded protein is CASSNLRDSLNSPLHF.

J is TRBJ2-1 and V is TRBV7-2; the match to TRBD2 covers 8 bases. Trimming took 7 bases from V and 2 from J; bases not matched to a gene: 4. The CDR3 contains 14 residues. Germline values: CDR1 SGHTA, CDR2 FQGNSA. CDR3 region: CASTGGVAYNEQFF. DNA of the CDR3: TGTGCCAGCACCGGGGGGGTCGCCTACAATGAGCAGTTCTTC.

J is TRBJ1-1 and V is TRBV19; maybe TRBD1 (6 bases). Germline CDR1 LNHDA, CDR2 SQIVND (reference sequence). Trimming stripped 7 bases from V and 5 bases from J, with 20 bases between. The CDR3 runs 15 residues. In nucleotides, the CDR3 is TGTGCCAGTACGCGACGGTGGGGGCGGGGGACTGAAGCTTTCTTT. Translated, it gives CASTRRWGRGTEAFF. The full variable domain, its missing parts supplied by reference TRBV19 and TRBJ1-1, is DGGITQSPKYLFRKEGQNVTLSCEQNLNHDAMYWYRQDPGQGLRLIYYSQIVNDFQKGDIAEGYSVSREKKESFPLTVTSAQKNPTAFYLCASTRRWGRGTEAFFGQGTRLTVV.